This entry lists 11 T cell receptor beta chains sequenced from one sample in a study of CD8 T cells in ankylosing spondylitis. TCRdb re-analysed the 5' RACE reads in MiXCR, keeping a single row per CDR3 protein. The sample consists of approximately 30,000 distinct CDR3 sequences, over 6.5% of them appearing once. Sequenced: blood. These receptors were taken from a male donor with ankylosing spondylitis or in good health (not recorded which).

This clonotype has ten or more counts. The rearrangement uses TRBV5-1 and TRBJ2-4; no clear D gene. The germline gives CDR1 SGHRS, CDR2 YFSETQ. Trimming shortened V by 3 bases and J by 6 bases, and 10 bases separated the two germline ends. There are 13 residues in the CDR3. CDR3 loop: CASSSQGGNIQYF. DNA for the CDR3: TGCGCCAGCAGCTCCCAAGGTGGAAACATTCAGTACTTC.

This clonotype rates as medium-sized (0.01 to 0.1%). CDR3 sequence reads: CASSLAGSYEQYF. CDR3 coding DNA: TGTGCCAGCAGCTTAGCAGGGTCCTACGAGCAGTACTTC. The rearrangement links TRBV7-9 to TRBJ2-7; D ambiguous. From germline, CDR1 is SEHNR and CDR2 FQNEAQ (reference sequence). This CDR3 comprises 13 residues. The V end lost 0 bases, the J end lost 1 base, and 4 bases lay between the germline ends.

This clonotype was observed a few times. This chain uses TRBV24-1 with TRBJ2-3, with TRBD1 identical over 8 bases. Germline V gene data show CDR1 as KGHDR and CDR2 as SFDVKD. With V trimmed by 7 bases and J by 5 bases, 4 bases remained unmatched. There are 13 residues in the CDR3. CDR3 sequence reads: CATRGQGVDTQYF. The CDR3 DNA reads as TGTGCCACCAGAGGACAGGGCGTAGATACGCAGTATTTT.

V usage is TRBV5-1 and J usage is TRBJ2-2; 8 nucleotides agree with TRBD2. Germline CDR1 reads SGHRS; CDR2 reads YFSETQ. Trimming cost V 9 bases and J 4 bases; bases outside gene matches: 11. The CDR3 is 15 residues long. CDR3: CATQRDSGTTGELFF. The CDR3 region has the DNA TGCGCCACCCAGCGGGATAGCGGGACCACCGGGGAGCTGTTTTTT.

The chain uses TRBV10-3 and TRBJ2-2; D call uncertain. CDR1 and CDR2 (germline): ENHRY, SYGVKD. V lost 2 bases to trimming and J lost 4 bases, with 14 bases between them. The CDR3 has 16 residues. CDR3 amino acids: CAISEAQATGTGELFF. The CDR3 DNA reads as TGTGCCATCAGTGAGGCCCAAGCGACGGGCACCGGGGAGCTGTTTTTT.

This clonotype was seen many times. The V call is TRBV6-2 or TRBV6-3, the J call TRBJ2-5; D not resolved. Germline CDR1 and CDR2: MNHEY and SVGEGT. The V end lost 2 bases, the J end lost 7 bases, and 5 bases lay between the germline ends. The CDR3 is made up of 11 amino acids. The CDR3 region is CASSYGRTQYF. CDR3 in DNA: TGTGCCAGCAGTTACGGTAGGACCCAGTACTTC.

The sample holds many counts of this clonotype. The rearrangement joins TRBV7-2 to TRBJ1-1, with a possible D match to TRBD1 (6 bases). This CDR3 is built from 15 residues. Trimming stripped 8 bases from V and 2 bases from J, with 18 bases between. CDR1 and CDR2 (germline): SGHTA, FQGNSA. CDR3 DNA: TGTGCCAGCGCCCTCGGGGGCAGGGGTAACACTGAAGCTTTCTTT. Its translation: CASALGGRGNTEAFF.

This clonotype was observed at least ten times. The rearrangement joins TRBV27 to TRBJ2-2; possibly TRBD1 or TRBD2 for D (6 bases each). The CDR3 has 14 amino acids. Trimming shortened V by 10 bases and J by 0 bases, and 12 bases separated the two germline ends. The V gene's germline CDR1 is MNHEY and CDR2 SMNVEV (reference sequence). The CDR3 sequence is CAIRGGSNTGELFF. Here the CDR3 DNA reads TGTGCCATCCGAGGGGGGTCGAACACCGGGGAGCTGTTTTTT.

This clonotype came up a few times. V and J are TRBV20-1 and TRBJ1-1; D ambiguous. V was trimmed by 6 bases and J by 8 bases, leaving 22 bases between them. The CDR3 totals 14 residues. CDR1 DFQATT and CDR2 SNEGSKA come from the germline V gene (reference sequence). CDR3 protein: CSAQFGNNRREAFF. CDR3 DNA: TGCAGTGCCCAGTTTGGTAACAATCGGCGGGAAGCTTTCTTT.

The table lists this clonotype with many counts. The genes are TRBV5-5 and TRBJ1-5; possible D gene TRBD1, 6 bases. CDR3 size: 15 residues. V lost 2 bases and J 4 bases, leaving 13 bases between the germline ends. Germline V lookup: CDR1 SGHKS, CDR2 YYEKEE (reference sequence). The CDR3, as DNA: TGTGCCAGCAGCTTCTCAGGGGAGGGGAATCAGCCCCAGCATTTT. This codes for CASSFSGEGNQPQHF.

The table lists this clonotype with a few counts. The chain is built from TRBV20-1 and TRBJ2-7; 14 nucleotides agree with TRBD2. The CDR3 runs to 14 residues. V trimming: 4 bases; J trimming: 7 bases; junction bases outside the gene matches: 6. The germline CDR1 and CDR2 sequences are DFQATT and SNEGSKA (reference sequence). In nucleotides, the CDR3 is TGCAGTGCTATTCCGGGACTAGCGGGAGAGGAGCAGTACTTC. Residues: CSAIPGLAGEEQYF.